Listed below are T cell receptor beta chains from one sample, sequenced in a study of identical twins. TCRdb processed the 5' RACE reads anew with MiXCR; each CDR3 protein has one entry. The sample has some 270,000 distinct CDR3 sequences, around 8% seen once. The sample also formed part of further work on yellow fever vaccine responses in identical twins.

Sequencing was carried out using CD8+ T cells sorted from blood. All receptors come from a woman aged 18-29 years in good health. Each CDR3 is given with its conserved first and last residue. The D gene is left open where the match is weak. Size is omitted from some rows. Given values are once, few, many or a class for expanded clones.

clone_size j_call d_call v_call cdr3_aa cdr3_nt
few TRBJ2-1 TRBD2 TRBV7-8 CASSYTSGGDYNEQFF TGTGCCAGCAGCTACACTAGCGGGGGGGACTACAATGAGCAGTTCTTC
NA TRBJ2-7 NA TRBV12-3/TRBV12-4 CASSLGLGSLYEQYF TGTGCCAGCAGTTTAGGTCTAGGTTCCCTCTACGAGCAGTACTTC
many TRBJ2-1 TRBD1 TRBV29-1 CSVAGTGSYNEQFF TGCAGCGTTGCCGGGACAGGGTCGTACAATGAGCAGTTCTTC
once TRBJ2-1 NA TRBV11-1 CSSSLRKGVTLSSYNEQFF TGTTCCAGCAGCTTAAGGAAGGGGGTTACTCTGAGCTCCTACAATGAGCAGTTCTTC
once TRBJ2-7 NA TRBV11-2 CASSFAGRGYEQYF TGTGCCAGCAGCTTCGCAGGGAGAGGCTACGAGCAGTACTTC
few TRBJ2-1 NA TRBV20-1 CSASLSVPNEQFF TGCAGTGCTAGTTTGTCTGTTCCCAATGAGCAGTTCTTC
many TRBJ2-5 NA TRBV7-2 CASSPVGGEAETQYF TGTGCCAGCAGCCCCGTGGGTGGGGAGGCAGAGACCCAGTACTTC
few TRBJ2-1 TRBD2 TRBV7-9 CASSPREGESYNEQFF TGTGCCAGCAGCCCCCGGGAGGGTGAGTCCTACAATGAGCAGTTCTTC
NA TRBJ2-5 TRBD2 TRBV7-9 CASSTSGGQETQYF TGTGCCAGCAGCACTAGCGGGGGACAAGAGACCCAGTACTTC
few TRBJ2-7 TRBD2 TRBV30 CACIGLAGGVEQYF TGTGCCTGCATCGGACTAGCGGGGGGCGTCGAGCAGTACTTC
few TRBJ2-1 NA TRBV27 CASSFGAVNEQFF TGTGCCAGCAGTTTCGGTGCGGTGAATGAGCAGTTCTTC
few TRBJ1-6 NA TRBV6-1 CASSEKQAGGTPLHF TGTGCCAGCAGTGAAAAGCAGGCGGGAGGGACACCCCTCCACTTT
few TRBJ1-2 NA TRBV5-6 CASSLDIFAGDYGYTF TGTGCCAGCAGCTTGGATATATTCGCAGGGGACTATGGCTACACCTTC
NA TRBJ1-6 NA TRBV4-1 CASSQTATGRAPVDSPLHF TGCGCCAGCAGCCAAACAGCAACAGGGCGGGCCCCGGTGGATTCACCCCTCCACTTT
few TRBJ2-5 TRBD1 TRBV7-9 CASSPRDRGTETQYF TGTGCCAGCAGCCCACGGGACAGGGGAACAGAGACCCAGTACTTC
NA TRBJ2-2 NA TRBV7-9 CASSPLLGELFF TGTGCCAGCAGCCCCCTCCTCGGGGAGCTGTTTTTT
NA TRBJ2-7 NA TRBV6-2/TRBV6-3 CASSYYGGPYEQYF TGTGCCAGCAGTTACTACGGAGGCCCCTACGAGCAGTACTTC
few TRBJ2-7 TRBD2 TRBV7-9 CASNLAGSSYEQYF TGTGCCAGCAATCTAGCGGGCAGCTCCTACGAGCAGTACTTC
NA TRBJ2-7 TRBD2 TRBV6-1 CASIKLQREIYEQYF TGTGCCAGCATCAAGCTCCAGCGGGAGATCTACGAGCAGTACTTC
many TRBJ2-3 NA TRBV12-3/TRBV12-4 CASSPVGLGADTQYF TGTGCCAGCAGTCCCGTTGGGCTAGGGGCAGATACGCAGTATTTT